The 25 T cell receptor beta chains listed next were all sequenced from one sample in a study of CD8 T cells in ankylosing spondylitis. TCRdb re-derived calls from the 5' RACE reads in MiXCR, one entry per CDR3 protein. The repertoire holds 150,000 to 200,000 distinct CDR3 sequences, with 10% to 15% as singletons. The sequencing input was blood, either unsorted or a sorted T cell fraction (not recorded which). The receptor set was obtained from a female donor with ankylosing spondylitis or in good health (not recorded which).

In this sample, this clonotype turned up a few times. The V gene is TRBV20-1, the J gene TRBJ2-5; 7 bases map to TRBD1. J was trimmed by 5 bases and V by 0 bases; bases with no gene match: 9. CDR3 length equals 15 residues. Germline-derived CDR1 and CDR2 are DFQATT and SNEGSKA (reference sequence). Here the CDR3 reads CSARDQTGDLETQYF. In nucleotides, the CDR3 is TGCAGTGCTAGAGATCAAACAGGGGATCTGGAGACCCAGTACTTC.

This clonotype came up many times. The chain combines TRBV15 with TRBJ1-4; 8 nucleotides agree with TRBD1. J was trimmed by 4 bases and V by 6 bases; bases with no gene match: 4. The CDR3 runs 14 residues. CDR1 is LNHNV, CDR2 YYDKDF, per germline (reference sequence). Written as DNA, the CDR3 is TGTGCCACCAGACTCGGACAGGGTAATGAAAAACTGTTTTTT. It translates to CATRLGQGNEKLFF. The variable domain in full, with the rest retrieved from reference TRBV15 and TRBJ1-4, is DAMVIQNPRYQVTQFGKPVTLSCSQTLNHNVMYWYQQKSSQAPKLLFHYYDKDFNNEADTPDNFQSRRPNTSFCFLDIRSPGLGDTAMYLCATRLGQGNEKLFFGSGTQLSVL.

This clonotype has a handful of counts. The chain recombines TRBV6-1 with TRBJ1-2; a possible D gene is TRBD1 (6 bases). Trimming took 6 bases from V and 8 from J, leaving 22 bases between them. In germline, CDR1 is MNHNS, CDR2 SASEGT. The CDR3 is made up of 15 amino acids. CDR3: CASSSGQTITGGYTF. The CDR3 DNA sequence: TGTGCCAGCAGCTCAGGACAGACAATTACGGGAGGCTACACCTTC.

This clonotype occurred many times. The chain combines TRBV7-2 with TRBJ2-5; tentatively, D is TRBD1 (5 bases). Germline loops: CDR1 SGHTA, CDR2 FQGNSA. Trimming pared 1 base from V and 0 bases from J, leaving 9 bases between. CDR3 length: 15 amino acids. The CDR3 sequence is CASSLEGLYQETQYF. CDR3 coding DNA: TGTGCCAGCAGCTTAGAGGGGTTGTACCAAGAGACCCAGTACTTC.

This clonotype was counted many times. The CDR3 nucleotides read TGTGCCAGCCTGCGGGCGGGAGTCCACTACGAGCAGTACTTC. Amino acid sequence: CASLRAGVHYEQYF. The chain recombines TRBV12-3 or TRBV12-4 with TRBJ2-7, with TRBD2 matching over 7 bases. The CDR3 spans 14 residues. V was clipped by 8 bases and J by 3 bases; unmatched bases: 10.

The V gene is TRBV12-3 or TRBV12-4, the J gene TRBJ2-7; D unclear. The CDR3 runs 12 residues. V lost 1 base and J lost 4, with 5 bases in between. CDR3 in amino acids: CASSLGKYEQYF. For the CDR3, the DNA is TGTGCCAGCAGTTTAGGAAAATACGAGCAGTACTTC.

The sample holds many counts of this clonotype. This sequence joins TRBV7-9 and TRBJ2-1; 11 bases agree with TRBD2. The V and J ends lost 5 bases and 7 bases, in that order; junction bases with no gene match: 7. This CDR3 spans 15 amino acids. Germline CDR1 and CDR2: SEHNR and FQNEAQ (reference sequence). CDR3 in amino acids: CASSPTSGSLNEQFF. CDR3 coding DNA: TGTGCCAGCAGCCCAACTAGCGGGAGTTTGAATGAGCAGTTCTTC.

The rearrangement links TRBV15 to TRBJ1-2; possibly TRBD1 for D (6 bases). Germline lookup yields CDR1 LNHNV and CDR2 YYDKDF (reference sequence). The CDR3 runs 18 residues. With 0 bases removed from V and 2 bases from J, the gap between germline ends came to 19 bases. In DNA, the CDR3 is TGTGCCACCAGCAGAGATCGGGACACCATAAGACCCAACTATGGCTACACCTTC. This encodes CATSRDRDTIRPNYGYTF.

At least ten counts were recorded for this clonotype. The V gene is TRBV5-1, the J gene TRBJ1-4, with D unclear. Germline-derived CDR1 and CDR2 are SGHRS and YFSETQ. CDR3 length: 13 amino acids. The V and J ends lost 3 bases and 8 bases respectively, with 11 bases between them. CDR3 region: CASSSLAGEKLFF. The CDR3, as DNA: TGCGCCAGCAGCTCCCTGGCAGGCGAAAAACTGTTTTTT.

This clonotype was counted many times. The chain recombines TRBV3-1 with TRBJ1-1, with no clear D. Germline V gene lookup returns CDR1 LGHDT and CDR2 YNNKEL (reference sequence). This CDR3 is 14 amino acids long. V lost 1 base and J lost 5, with 11 bases in between. The CDR3 region has the DNA TGTGCCAGCAGCCAAGGCCAGTCCATAACTGAAGCTTTCTTT. Protein sequence: CASSQGQSITEAFF.

This clonotype was counted at least ten times. J is TRBJ2-7 and V is TRBV5-1; TRBD2 is a possible D gene (5 bases). This CDR3 is 14 amino acids long. Germline values: CDR1 SGHRS, CDR2 YFSETQ. V was pared by 0 bases and J by 3 bases, with 10 bases between. CDR3 nucleotides: TGCGCCAGCAGCTTGGCTGGGAGCTTCTACGAGCAGTACTTC. Its protein is CASSLAGSFYEQYF.

In this sample, this clonotype turned up many times. This chain uses TRBV12-3 or TRBV12-4 with TRBJ1-1, with unresolved D. Trimming pared 6 bases from V and 5 bases from J, leaving 7 bases between. The CDR3 extends over 11 amino acids. CDR3 DNA: TGTGCCAGCAGCCTCAAGACTGAAGCTTTCTTT. Its protein product is CASSLKTEAFF.

The chain has TRBV7-3 and TRBJ2-1; D gene uncertain. The CDR3 covers 11 residues. V lost 8 bases and J lost 5, with 7 bases in between. Germline V gene lookup returns CDR1 SGHTA and CDR2 FQGTGA. The CDR3 bases are TGTGCCAGCGCTGAAAACAATGAGCAGTTCTTC. Residues: CASAENNEQFF.

With respect to this clonotype: A much larger clone is a single base away; this may be a read error. The V call is TRBV10-3, the J call TRBJ2-1; no clear D gene. CDR3 length: 13 amino acids. Germline CDR1 is ENHRY and CDR2 is SYGVKD. The V end lost 8 bases, the J end lost 7 bases, and 15 bases lay between the germline ends. This CDR3 is CAIGLVGTNEQFF. The CDR3 DNA sequence: TGTGCCATCGGCCTAGTGGGAACGAATGAGCAGTTCTTC.

Remarks on this clonotype: This may arise from a read error, as a much more abundant clone is one base away. CDR3 in DNA: TGTGCCAGCACCATCGAGCCCGACGGGGGCTACACCTTC. It specifies CASTIEPDGGYTF. The rearrangement links TRBV7-7 to TRBJ1-2; D uncertain. V gave up 7 bases and J gave up 8 bases, with 17 bases separating them. Germline V gene data show CDR1 as SSHAT and CDR2 as FNYEAQ (reference sequence). This CDR3 has 13 residues.

The chain employs TRBV27 and TRBJ2-7; the D is unclear. Trimming left V 5 bases short and J 0 bases short, with 14 bases between. The germline V gene has CDR1 MNHEY and CDR2 SMNVEV (reference sequence). The CDR3 has 15 amino acids. The CDR3 sequence is CASSLVKAPSYEQYF. The CDR3 region has the DNA TGTGCCAGCAGTCTCGTAAAAGCCCCCTCCTACGAGCAGTACTTC.

This clonotype came up a few times. This chain connects TRBV29-1 to TRBJ2-2; 9 bases match TRBD1. The CDR3 covers 15 residues. J lost 4 bases, V lost 1 base, and 4 bases had no gene match. The germline V gene encodes CDR1 SQVTM and CDR2 ANQGSEA. The DNA of the CDR3 is TGCAGCGTTGAAGGGGGACAGGGCCTCACCGGGGAGCTGTTTTTT. Translating gives CSVEGGQGLTGELFF.

This clonotype was counted many times. The rearrangement uses TRBV6-2 or TRBV6-3 and TRBJ2-3; no firm D call. V was shortened by 6 bases and J by 6 bases, with 10 bases between the two germline ends. The germline V gene has CDR1 MNHEY and CDR2 SVGEGT. The CDR3 is made up of 12 amino acids. CDR3 in amino acids: CASSPAWDTQYF. The CDR3, as DNA: TGTGCCAGCAGCCCAGCCTGGGATACGCAGTATTTT.

This clonotype appeared many times. This chain connects TRBV7-2 to TRBJ1-4, with 9 nucleotides matching TRBD1. Per the germline V gene, CDR1 is SGHTA and CDR2 is FQGNSA. The trim removed 4 bases at V and 8 bases at J, leaving 5 bases unmatched. The CDR3 runs 14 residues. The CDR3 region has the DNA TGTGCCAGCAGCTCAGACAGGGGGTCAGAAAAACTGTTTTTT. Translating it yields CASSSDRGSEKLFF. Complete variable domain (other parts from reference TRBV7-2 and TRBJ1-4): GAGVSQSPSNKVTEKGKDVELRCDPISGHTALYWYRQSLGQGLEFLIYFQGNSAPDKSGLPSDRFSAERTGGSVSTLTIQRTQQEDSAVYLCASSSDRGSEKLFFGSGTQLSVL.

This clonotype occurred many times. This rearrangement joins TRBV7-6 to TRBJ2-7, with 12 bases that match TRBD2. V trimming: 5 bases; J trimming: 4 bases; junction bases outside the gene matches: 6. The germline V gene encodes CDR1 SGHVS and CDR2 FNYEAQ. This CDR3 region has 15 residues. Written as DNA, the CDR3 is TGTGCCAGCAGCGCTGGACTAGCGGGGATTTACGAGCAGTACTTC. Encoded protein: CASSAGLAGIYEQYF.

This clonotype was observed a handful of times. The chain recombines TRBV6-4 with TRBJ2-1; 7 bases align to TRBD2. Germline trimming cut 2 bases from V and 7 bases from J; bases unmatched to any gene: 5. CDR1 is MRHNA, CDR2 SNTAGT, per germline. The CDR3 contains 14 residues. The CDR3 spells CASSDGRESNEQFF. DNA for the CDR3: TGTGCCAGCAGTGACGGGCGGGAGAGTAATGAGCAGTTCTTC.

This clonotype was detected many times. The gene calls are TRBV2 and TRBJ1-1, with 9 bases matching TRBD1. Germline CDR1 reads SNHLY; CDR2 reads FYNNEI. V shed 4 bases and J 1 base; nucleotides not matched to a gene: 4. The CDR3 is 15 residues long. The CDR3 DNA follows: TGTGCCAGCAGTGCCTGGACAGGGGAGAACACTGAAGCTTTCTTT. Protein product: CASSAWTGENTEAFF. The full variable domain, with the rest looked up from reference TRBV2 and TRBJ1-1, is EPEVTQTPSHQVTQMGQEVILRCVPISNHLYFYWYRQILGQKVEFLVSFYNNEISEKSEIFDDQFSVERPDGSNFTLKIRSTKLEDSAMYFCASSAWTGENTEAFFGQGTRLTVV.

V usage is TRBV7-9 and J usage is TRBJ1-2; D is undetermined. Trimming removed 1 base at V and 1 base at J, with 16 bases between. The CDR3 consists of 17 residues. Germline values: CDR1 SEHNR, CDR2 FQNEAQ (reference sequence). CDR3 DNA: TGTGCCAGCAGCTTAGGGCTCCGGGGTCTTTATAACTATGGCTACACCTTC. Translated: CASSLGLRGLYNYGYTF.

This clonotype was seen many times. The chain uses TRBV20-1 and TRBJ1-6; D possibly corresponds to TRBD1 (5 bases). Trimming stripped 1 base from V and 5 bases from J, with 12 bases between. The CDR3 loop spans 15 amino acids. The V gene's germline CDR1 is DFQATT and CDR2 SNEGSKA (reference sequence). The CDR3 DNA follows: TGCAGTGCTAGAGTGGGGCAGAGAGATAATTCACCCCTCCACTTT. It codes for CSARVGQRDNSPLHF.

This clonotype was detected many times. The chain links TRBV7-3 to TRBJ2-1; the D call may be TRBD1 or TRBD2 (5 bases each). The CDR3 is 17 amino acids. Germline V gene sequence: CDR1 SGHTA, CDR2 FQGTGA. The V and J ends lost 1 base and 8 bases respectively, with 21 bases between them. The CDR3 is CASSLIRDGPSGHEQFF. The CDR3 DNA sequence: TGTGCCAGCAGCTTAATTCGGGACGGACCCTCGGGGCATGAGCAGTTCTTC.